These 19 T cell receptor beta chains came from one sample sequenced in a study of blood T cell repertoires in COVID-19. The data were produced by immunoSEQ multiplex PCR, yet TCRdb's version contains in-frame clones alone and is incomplete. The repertoire consists of over 150,000 clones, with roughly 86% occurring once and the leading ten covering around 3%. Sequenced: peripheral blood. Receptors originate from a man between 40 and 49 years old with active or convalescent COVID-19.

This rearrangement joins TRBV28 to TRBJ2-7; D is perhaps TRBD1 (6 bases). The V gene's germline CDR1 is MDHEN and CDR2 SYDVKM. The CDR3 is 13 amino acids. Deletions cut 6 bases from V and 4 bases from J, with 13 bases between. Here the CDR3 DNA reads TGTGCCAGCAGAGGGGGACCCACTTACGAGCAGTACTTC. Protein product: CASRGGPTYEQYF.

The chain carries TRBV27 and TRBJ2-3; D might be TRBD2 (6 bases). The CDR3 has 18 residues. Per the germline V gene, CDR1 is MNHEY and CDR2 is SMNVEV (reference sequence). V gave up 3 bases and J gave up 2 bases, with 21 bases separating them. CDR3 sequence reads: CASSFRLGLGRNTDTQYF. The CDR3 bases are TGTGCCAGCAGTTTTCGTTTGGGTCTTGGGAGGAACACAGATACGCAGTATTTT.

This clone was detected a few times. The chain carries TRBV5-1 and TRBJ2-7; D unclear. Trimming cost V 0 bases and J 2 bases, with 6 bases left between them. The CDR3 has 13 residues. In germline, CDR1 is SGHRS, CDR2 YFSETQ. CDR3 sequence reads: CASSLDTAYEQYF. CDR3 sequence (DNA): TGCGCCAGCAGCTTGGATACGGCCTACGAGCAGTACTTC.

The chain employs TRBV28 and TRBJ2-7; no reliable D call. CDR3 length equals 12 residues. Trimming took 4 bases from V and 2 from J, leaving 6 bases between them. Germline V gene data show CDR1 as MDHEN and CDR2 as SYDVKM. Written as DNA, the CDR3 is TGTGCCAGCAGTTCCAGGACCTACGAGCAGTACTTC. Its translation is CASSSRTYEQYF. Supplemented by reference TRBV28 and TRBJ2-7, the full variable domain reads DVKVTQSSRYLVKRTGEKVFLECVQDMDHENMFWYRQDPGLGLRLIYFSYDVKMKEKGDIPEGYSVSREKKERFSLILESASTNQTSMYLCASSSRTYEQYFGPGTRLTVT.

The genes are TRBV27 and TRBJ2-6, with D possibly TRBD1 on 5 matching bases. Germline assignment: CDR1 MNHEY and CDR2 SMNVEV (reference sequence). V was pared by 3 bases and J by 4 bases, with 13 bases between. The CDR3 runs to 16 residues. The CDR3 DNA follows: TGTGCCAGCAGTTTCGCAGGGTCTACCGGGGCCAACGTCCTGACTTTC. Its protein is CASSFAGSTGANVLTF.

This rearrangement joins TRBV4-1 to TRBJ2-1, with 9 bases identical to TRBD1. CDR1 MGHRA and CDR2 YSYEKL come from the germline V gene. The CDR3 runs to 14 residues. Germline trimming cut 0 bases from V and 8 bases from J; bases unmatched to any gene: 2. Here the CDR3 reads CASSQDRTGDEQFF. The CDR3 region has the DNA TGCGCCAGCAGCCAAGATAGGACAGGGGATGAGCAGTTCTTC.

The rearrangement joins TRBV7-3 to TRBJ1-6; possible D gene TRBD1, 6 bases. V was shortened by 5 bases and J by 10 bases, with 12 bases between the two germline ends. Germline CDR1 SGHTA, CDR2 FQGTGA. The CDR3 extends over 13 amino acids. CDR3 loop: CASSEAGDSPLHF. Written as DNA, the CDR3 is TGTGCCAGCAGCGAAGCAGGGGACTCACCCCTCCACTTT.

This clone was detected once. The rearrangement joins TRBV9 to TRBJ2-1, with TRBD1 matching over 9 bases. The CDR3 spans 15 residues. Germline CDR1 is SGDLS and CDR2 is YYNGEE. The trim removed 3 bases at V and 0 bases at J, leaving 1 base unmatched. CDR3: CASSGQGDSYNEQFF. The DNA for the CDR3 is TGTGCCAGCAGCGGACAGGGGGACTCCTACAATGAGCAGTTCTTC.

This chain joins TRBV7-9 and TRBJ2-3, with D possibly being TRBD2 (5 bases). Germline assignment: CDR1 SEHNR and CDR2 FQNEAQ (reference sequence). Trimming stripped 5 bases from V and 0 bases from J, with 9 bases between. This CDR3 contains 14 residues. The CDR3 here is CASSPTGSTDTQYF. Here the CDR3 DNA reads TGTGCCAGCAGCCCCACGGGAAGCACAGATACGCAGTATTTT.

V and J are TRBV6-1 and TRBJ1-1, with D perhaps matching TRBD1 (6 bases). CDR3 length: 14 amino acids. Germline-derived CDR1 and CDR2 are MNHNS and SASEGT. V was cut by 2 bases and J by 3 bases, with 10 bases left in between. This CDR3 is CASSERAGDTEAFF. CDR3 in DNA: TGTGCCAGCAGTGAACGCGCAGGGGACACTGAAGCTTTCTTT.

The chain recombines TRBV21-1 with TRBJ2-5; TRBD2 was called by the table and not checked on the DNA. TRBV21-1 represents a pseudogene. The CDR3 totals 20 residues. This CDR3 reads CASSKGLLADACTFQETQYF. The CDR3 region has the DNA TGTGCCAGCAGCAAAGGTCTGCTAGCGGACGCCTGCACCTTCCAAGAGACCCAGTACTTC.

The V call is TRBV5-1, the J call TRBJ1-2, with 9 bases matching TRBD1. The ends lost 4 bases at V and 1 base at J; junction bases unmatched: 8. CDR3 length: 16 amino acids. Germline CDR1 is SGHRS and CDR2 is YFSETQ. CDR3 sequence: CASSPPDRGYNYGYTF. The CDR3 nucleotides read TGCGCCAGCAGCCCCCCGGACAGGGGTTATAACTATGGCTACACCTTC.

For this clone: An end of the junction differs from the germline gene, which may be a read error. Other DNA sequences in this sample translate to the same CDR3. The chain combines TRBV7-7 with TRBJ2-5, with TRBD2 matching 7 bases. The germline CDR1 and CDR2 sequences are SSHAT and FNYEAQ (reference sequence). This CDR3 has 13 amino acids. CDR3 DNA sequence: TGTGCTAGCAGCTTGGGAGGGCAAGAGACCCAGTACTTC. Its protein product is CASSLGGQETQYF.

This chain links TRBV28 with TRBJ2-3; 8 bases are shared with TRBD2. V was pared by 11 bases and J by 0 bases, with 10 bases of the junction left unmatched. Germline-derived CDR1 and CDR2 are MDHEN and SYDVKM. The length of the CDR3 is 15 residues. The CDR3 here is CAPKESGGSTDTQYF. The CDR3 nucleotides are TGTGCCCCCAAGGAGAGCGGGGGAAGCACAGATACGCAGTATTTT. The whole variable domain, filled in from reference TRBV28 and TRBJ2-3, reads DVKVTQSSRYLVKRTGEKVFLECVQDMDHENMFWYRQDPGLGLRLIYFSYDVKMKEKGDIPEGYSVSREKKERFSLILESASTNQTSMYLCAPKESGGSTDTQYFGPGTRLTVL.

The chain has TRBV6-5 and TRBJ1-6; 7 nucleotides align to TRBD1. Germline V gives CDR1 MNHEY, CDR2 SVGAGI. J was trimmed by 10 bases and V by 10 bases; bases with no gene match: 7. CDR3 length: 12 residues. As DNA, the CDR3 is TGTGCCATCAACTCAGGGGGATCACCCCTCCACTTT. It is translated as CAINSGGSPLHF.

The J gene is TRBJ2-1, the V gene TRBV7-6; the D gene is possibly TRBD2 (7 bases). The CDR3 is 15 amino acids. CDR1 SGHVS and CDR2 FNYEAQ come from the germline V gene. V was pared by 4 bases and J by 7 bases, with 17 bases between. The CDR3 DNA follows: TGTGCCAGCAGCTCCCCCTCGAAGGGGGGGAATGAGCAGTTCTTC. This encodes CASSSPSKGGNEQFF.

This rearrangement joins TRBV20-1 to TRBJ1-5; unclear D gene. Deletions cut 3 bases from V and 2 bases from J, with 14 bases between. This CDR3 has 15 residues. Looked up from germline, CDR1 is DFQATT and CDR2 is SNEGSKA (reference sequence). The CDR3 spells CSASKRGQGNQPQHF. The CDR3 DNA reads as TGCAGTGCTAGTAAGCGCGGGCAGGGCAATCAGCCCCAGCATTTT.

The chain links TRBV6-5 to TRBJ1-1; weak D call: TRBD1 (6 bases). This CDR3 spans 14 amino acids. V shed 6 bases and J shed 0 bases, with 11 bases lying between them. From germline, CDR1 is MNHEY and CDR2 SVGAGI. Here the CDR3 DNA reads TGTGCCAGCAGCCTGGGACACCTGAACACTGAAGCTTTCTTT. The encoded protein is CASSLGHLNTEAFF.

V gene TRBV19 combines with J gene TRBJ1-1; D unresolved. Germline V gene lookup returns CDR1 LNHDA and CDR2 SQIVND (reference sequence). The CDR3 extends over 16 amino acids. Deletions cut 6 bases from V and 0 bases from J, with 17 bases between. CDR3 coding DNA: TGTGCCAGTAGCGGAGGGTCGGGCGCCTTGAACACTGAAGCTTTCTTT. This sequence encodes CASSGGSGALNTEAFF.